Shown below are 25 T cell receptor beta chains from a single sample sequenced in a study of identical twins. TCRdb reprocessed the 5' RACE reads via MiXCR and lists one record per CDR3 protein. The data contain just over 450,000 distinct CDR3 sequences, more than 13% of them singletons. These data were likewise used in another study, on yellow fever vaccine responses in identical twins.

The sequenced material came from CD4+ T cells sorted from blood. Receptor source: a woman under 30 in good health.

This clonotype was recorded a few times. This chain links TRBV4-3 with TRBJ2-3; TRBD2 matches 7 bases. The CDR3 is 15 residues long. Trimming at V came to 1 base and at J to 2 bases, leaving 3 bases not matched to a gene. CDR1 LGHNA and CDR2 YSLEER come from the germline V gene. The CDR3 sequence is CASSQASGYTDTQYF. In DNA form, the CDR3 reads TGCGCCAGCAGCCAAGCTAGCGGCTACACAGATACGCAGTATTTT.

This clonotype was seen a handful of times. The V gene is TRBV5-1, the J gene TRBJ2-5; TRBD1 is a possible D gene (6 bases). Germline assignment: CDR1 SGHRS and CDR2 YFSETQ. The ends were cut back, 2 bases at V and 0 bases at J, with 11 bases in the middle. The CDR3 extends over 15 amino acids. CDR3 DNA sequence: TGCGCCAGCAGCTTCCAAACAGGGTACCAAGAGACCCAGTACTTC. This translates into CASSFQTGYQETQYF.

DNA of the CDR3: TGTGCCAGCAGTTTAGGTCAAATCGGCGATGAGCAGTTCTTC. It yields the protein CASSLGQIGDEQFF. The chain is built from TRBV12-3 or TRBV12-4 and TRBJ2-1; no clear D gene. The CDR3 has 14 amino acids. The ends were cut back, 1 base at V and 8 bases at J, with 12 bases in the middle.

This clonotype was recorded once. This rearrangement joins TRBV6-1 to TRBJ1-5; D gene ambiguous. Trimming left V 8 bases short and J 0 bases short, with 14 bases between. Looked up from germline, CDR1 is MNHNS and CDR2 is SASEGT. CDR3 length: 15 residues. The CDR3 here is CASAVGIYSNQPQHF. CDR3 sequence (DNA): TGTGCCAGCGCGGTGGGGATCTATAGCAATCAGCCCCAGCATTTT.

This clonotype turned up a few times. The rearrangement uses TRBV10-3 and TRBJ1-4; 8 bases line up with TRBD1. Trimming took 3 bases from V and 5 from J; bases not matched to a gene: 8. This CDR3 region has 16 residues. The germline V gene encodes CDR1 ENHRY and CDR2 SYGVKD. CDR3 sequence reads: CAISDPTGTGNEKLFF. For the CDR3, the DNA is TGTGCCATCAGTGATCCTACCGGGACAGGCAATGAAAAACTGTTTTTT.

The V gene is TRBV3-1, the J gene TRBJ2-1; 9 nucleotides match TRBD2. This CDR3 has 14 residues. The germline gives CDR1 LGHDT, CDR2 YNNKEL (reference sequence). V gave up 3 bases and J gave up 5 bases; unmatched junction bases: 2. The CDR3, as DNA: TGTGCCAGCAGCCAGACTAGCGGCCACAATGAGCAGTTCTTC. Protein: CASSQTSGHNEQFF.

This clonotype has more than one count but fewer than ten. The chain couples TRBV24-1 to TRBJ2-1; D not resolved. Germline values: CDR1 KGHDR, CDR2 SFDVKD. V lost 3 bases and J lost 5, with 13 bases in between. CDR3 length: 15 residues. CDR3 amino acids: CATSDLADPDNEQFF. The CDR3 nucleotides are TGTGCCACCAGTGATCTGGCCGACCCAGACAATGAGCAGTTCTTC.

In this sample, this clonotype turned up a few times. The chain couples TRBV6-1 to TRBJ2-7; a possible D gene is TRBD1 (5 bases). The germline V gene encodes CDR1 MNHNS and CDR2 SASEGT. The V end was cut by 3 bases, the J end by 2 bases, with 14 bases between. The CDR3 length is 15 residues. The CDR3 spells CASSDPSGSAYEQYF. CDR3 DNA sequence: TGTGCCAGCAGTGACCCCTCAGGGTCAGCCTACGAGCAGTACTTC.

The CDR3 sequence: CASSYRPPSGRSNEQFF. DNA of the CDR3: TGTGCCAGCAGTTACCGACCCCCGAGCGGGAGATCCAATGAGCAGTTCTTC. This sequence joins TRBV6-5 and TRBJ2-1; 8 nucleotides align to TRBD2. The CDR3 totals 17 residues. Germline V gene sequence: CDR1 MNHEY, CDR2 SVGAGI. V shed 2 bases and J 6 bases; nucleotides not matched to a gene: 12.

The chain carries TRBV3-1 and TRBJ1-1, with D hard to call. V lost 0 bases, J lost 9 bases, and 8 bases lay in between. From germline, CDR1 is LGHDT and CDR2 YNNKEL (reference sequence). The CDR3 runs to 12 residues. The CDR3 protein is CASSQDVMKAFF. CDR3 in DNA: TGTGCCAGCAGCCAAGATGTGATGAAAGCTTTCTTT. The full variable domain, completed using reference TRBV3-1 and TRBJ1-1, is DTAVSQTPKYLVTQMGNDKSIKCEQNLGHDTMYWYKQDSKKFLKIMFSYNNKELIINETVPNRFSPKSPDKAHLNLHINSLELGDSAVYFCASSQDVMKAFFGQGTRLTVV.

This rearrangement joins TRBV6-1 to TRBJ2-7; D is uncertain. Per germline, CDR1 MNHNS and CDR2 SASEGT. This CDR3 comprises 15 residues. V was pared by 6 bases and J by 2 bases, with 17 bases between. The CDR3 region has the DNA TGTGCCAGCAGCCCTACAGCAACCAAGCCCTACGAGCAGTACTTC. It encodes CASSPTATKPYEQYF.

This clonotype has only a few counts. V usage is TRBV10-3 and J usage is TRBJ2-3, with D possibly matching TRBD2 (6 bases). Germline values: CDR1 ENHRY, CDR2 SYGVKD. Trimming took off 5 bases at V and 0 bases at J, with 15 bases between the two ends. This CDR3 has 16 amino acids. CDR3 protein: CAISTVGSGSTDTQYF. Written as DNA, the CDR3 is TGTGCCATCAGTACGGTTGGTAGCGGCAGCACAGATACGCAGTATTTT.

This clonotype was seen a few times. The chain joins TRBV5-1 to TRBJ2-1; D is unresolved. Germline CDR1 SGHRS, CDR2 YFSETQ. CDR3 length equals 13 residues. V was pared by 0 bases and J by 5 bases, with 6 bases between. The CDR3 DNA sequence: TGCGCCAGCAGCTTGGGGGCGGACAATGAGCAGTTCTTC. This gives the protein CASSLGADNEQFF.

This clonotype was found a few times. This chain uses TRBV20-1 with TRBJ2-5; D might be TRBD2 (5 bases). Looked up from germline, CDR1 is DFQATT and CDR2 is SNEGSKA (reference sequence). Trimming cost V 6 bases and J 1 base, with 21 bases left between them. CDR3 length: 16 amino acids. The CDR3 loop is CSARVPLGAVQETQYF. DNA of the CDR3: TGCAGTGCAAGGGTGCCCCTGGGAGCCGTCCAAGAGACCCAGTACTTC.

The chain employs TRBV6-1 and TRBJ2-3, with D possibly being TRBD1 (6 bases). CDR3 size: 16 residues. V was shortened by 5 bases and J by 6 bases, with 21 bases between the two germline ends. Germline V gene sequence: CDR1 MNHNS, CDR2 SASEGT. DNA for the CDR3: TGTGCCAGCAGTACGAAGAAAGGACAGTCCCTCGATACGCAGTATTTT. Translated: CASSTKKGQSLDTQYF.

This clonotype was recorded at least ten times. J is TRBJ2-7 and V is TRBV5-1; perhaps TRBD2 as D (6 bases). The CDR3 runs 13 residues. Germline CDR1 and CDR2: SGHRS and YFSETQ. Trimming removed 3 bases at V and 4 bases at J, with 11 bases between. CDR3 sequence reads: CASSSGLKYEQYF. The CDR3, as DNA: TGCGCCAGCAGCTCGGGACTCAAGTACGAGCAGTACTTC.

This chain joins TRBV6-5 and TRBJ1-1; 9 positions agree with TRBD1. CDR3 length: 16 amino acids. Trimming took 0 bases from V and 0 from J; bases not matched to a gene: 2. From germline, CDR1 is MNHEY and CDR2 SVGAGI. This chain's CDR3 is CASSYSRQGVNTEAFF. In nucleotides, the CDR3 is TGTGCCAGCAGTTACTCCAGACAGGGGGTGAACACTGAAGCTTTCTTT.

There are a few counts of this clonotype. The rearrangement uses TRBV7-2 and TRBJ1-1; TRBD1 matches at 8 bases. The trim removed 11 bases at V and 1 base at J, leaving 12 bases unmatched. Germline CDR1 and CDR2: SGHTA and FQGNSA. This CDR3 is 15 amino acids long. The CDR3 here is CAGRTGGLGNTEAFF. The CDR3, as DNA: TGTGCCGGAAGAACAGGGGGGCTCGGGAACACTGAAGCTTTCTTT.

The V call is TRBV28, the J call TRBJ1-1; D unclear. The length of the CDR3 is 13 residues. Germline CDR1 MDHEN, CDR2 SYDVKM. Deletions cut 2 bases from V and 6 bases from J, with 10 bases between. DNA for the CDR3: TGTGCCAGCAGTTTAATTCTTGGTTCTGAAGCTTTCTTT. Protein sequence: CASSLILGSEAFF.

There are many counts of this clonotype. The CDR3 sequence: CASAIDSGTGRKTQYF. CDR3 bases: TGTGCTAGTGCCATCGATAGTGGGACAGGGCGGAAGACCCAGTACTTC. This chain links TRBV12-5 with TRBJ2-5; 9 bases fit TRBD1. V was pared by 7 bases and J by 6 bases, with 15 bases of the junction left unmatched. The CDR3 consists of 16 residues. CDR1 and CDR2 from the germline V gene are LGHNT and FRNRAP.

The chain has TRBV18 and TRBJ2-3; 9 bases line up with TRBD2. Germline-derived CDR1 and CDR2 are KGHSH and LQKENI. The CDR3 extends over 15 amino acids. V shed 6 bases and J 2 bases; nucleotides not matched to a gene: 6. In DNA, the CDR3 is TGTGCCAGCTCGCCAAGCGGGGGGCCCACAGATACGCAGTATTTT. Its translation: CASSPSGGPTDTQYF.

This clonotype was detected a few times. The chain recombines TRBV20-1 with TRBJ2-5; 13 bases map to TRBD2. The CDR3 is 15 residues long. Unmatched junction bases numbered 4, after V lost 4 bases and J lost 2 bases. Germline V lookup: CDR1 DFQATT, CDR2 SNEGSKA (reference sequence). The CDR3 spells CSAKPGLAGQETQYF. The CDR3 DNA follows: TGCAGTGCTAAACCGGGACTAGCGGGGCAAGAGACCCAGTACTTC.

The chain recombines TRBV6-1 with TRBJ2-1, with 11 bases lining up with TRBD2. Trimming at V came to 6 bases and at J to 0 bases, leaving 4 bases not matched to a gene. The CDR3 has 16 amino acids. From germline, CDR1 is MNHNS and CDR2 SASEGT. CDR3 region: CASRPSGGRSYNEQFF. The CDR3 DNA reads TGTGCCAGCAGACCTAGCGGGGGGCGCTCCTACAATGAGCAGTTCTTC.

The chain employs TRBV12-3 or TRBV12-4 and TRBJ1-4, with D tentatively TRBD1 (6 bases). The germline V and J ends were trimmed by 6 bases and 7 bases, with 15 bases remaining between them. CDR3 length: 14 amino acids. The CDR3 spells CASRSAGASEKLFF. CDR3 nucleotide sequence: TGTGCCAGCAGATCCGCAGGGGCGAGTGAAAAACTGTTTTTT.

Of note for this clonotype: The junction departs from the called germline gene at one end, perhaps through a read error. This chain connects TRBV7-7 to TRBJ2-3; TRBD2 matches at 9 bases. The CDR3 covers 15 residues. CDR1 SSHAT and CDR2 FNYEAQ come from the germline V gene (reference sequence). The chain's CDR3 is CASSLGGGGTDTQYF. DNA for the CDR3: TGTGCTAGCAGCTTAGGCGGGGGGGGCACAGATACGCAGTATTTT.